A selection of T cell receptor beta chains follows, all from one sample in a study of human T cells and chemical hapten exposure. TCRdb analysed the RACE reads with MiXCR anew, one entry per CDR3 protein. This sample has a few hundred thousand distinct CDR3 sequences, with over 6% found just once. Sequences were derived from whole blood, sampled in connection with sensitization to the hapten diphenylcyclopropenone (DPC). The receptors shown here come from a woman under 30 with alopecia areata. Some clones in this sample may be carry-over from other donors' samples. CDR3s include the opening cysteine and the closing phenylalanine or tryptophan. A D gene is named only where the DNA matches it firmly. Only part of the rows carry a size: once, few, many, or a class if the clone is expanded.

len	abundance	d_gene	v_gene	j_gene	CDR3nt	CDR3aa
13	few	.	TRBV6-5	TRBJ2-7	TGTGCCAGCAGTTATATTAGTCGGAGCGAGCAGTACTTC	CASSYISRSEQYF
14	.	.	TRBV7-9	TRBJ1-1	TGTGCCAGCAGCTTAGGCTACACGGGCACTGAAGCTTTCTTT	CASSLGYTGTEAFF
14	few	.	TRBV12-5	TRBJ2-1	TGTGCTAGTGGTTTGGCAGGAGCCTACAATGAGCAGTTCTTC	CASGLAGAYNEQFF
16	many	.	TRBV9	TRBJ2-6	TGTGCCAGCAGCGTAACAGGGTTCTCTGGGGCCAACGTCCTGACTTTC	CASSVTGFSGANVLTF
14	.	.	TRBV4-3	TRBJ2-7	TGCGCCAGCAGCCAAGAGGACAGAGCCTACGAGCAGTACTTC	CASSQEDRAYEQYF
16	few	.	TRBV5-6	TRBJ1-3	TGTGCCAGCAGCTTGTTCCGGACGGACTCTGGAAACACCATATATTTT	CASSLFRTDSGNTIYF
13	many	TRBD2	TRBV12-3/TRBV12-4	TRBJ2-3	TGTGCCAGCAGTTACACTAGCGGAGATACGCAGTATTTT	CASSYTSGDTQYF
12	many	.	TRBV5-4	TRBJ1-3	TGTGCCAGCAGCAGCCGGGGGGACACCATATATTTT	CASSSRGDTIYF
15	many	.	TRBV20-1	TRBJ1-1	TGCAGTGCTAATCCCAGGACAGTAATGAACACTGAAGCTTTCTTT	CSANPRTVMNTEAFF
15	many	TRBD2	TRBV6-4	TRBJ2-1	TGTGCCAGCAGTAATGGGACTAGCGGGGGTGATGAGCAGTTCTTC	CASSNGTSGGDEQFF
17	.	TRBD1	TRBV11-3	TRBJ2-3	TGTGCCAGCAGCTCTGGACAGGGGGTAATTGGCACAGATACGCAGTATTTT	CASSSGQGVIGTDTQYF
11	.	.	TRBV2	TRBJ1-1	TGTCTTGAAGGTGGCAACACTGAAGCTTTCTTT	CLEGGNTEAFF
13	many	.	TRBV28	TRBJ1-1	TGTGCCAGCAGCCCCGGGGGCCTCACTGAAGCTTTCTTT	CASSPGGLTEAFF
15	few	TRBD2	TRBV5-6	TRBJ2-7	TGTGCCAGCAGCTCCCTCGGCCGGGGGGATCACGAGCAGTACTTC	CASSSLGRGDHEQYF
12	many	.	TRBV2	TRBJ1-1	TGTGCCACCGAGTCCGGGAACACTGAAGCTTTCTTT	CATESGNTEAFF
12	.	.	TRBV18	TRBJ1-4	TGTGCCAGCTCGCCTCAGGATGAAAAACTGTTTTTT	CASSPQDEKLFF
14	.	.	TRBV20-1	TRBJ1-6	TGCAGTGCTAGAGACCCCGCGGGAAATTCACCCCTCCACTTT	CSARDPAGNSPLHF
18	.	TRBD2	TRBV6-2/TRBV6-3	TRBJ2-2	TGTGCCAGCGGTCGAATGGGAGCGGGGGGCCCGAACACCGGGGAGCTGTTTTTT	CASGRMGAGGPNTGELFF
14	many	TRBD1	TRBV7-9	TRBJ2-1	TGTGCCAGCAGTTCCACAGGGGATTACAATGAGCAGTTCTTC	CASSSTGDYNEQFF
14	.	.	TRBV12-3/TRBV12-4	TRBJ1-1	TGTGCCAGGAGTTTCGACTACGCGAACACTGAAGCTTTCTTT	CARSFDYANTEAFF
14	many	.	TRBV29-1	TRBJ1-1	TGCAGCGTTGCACAGCCGGGGGGTGGGTCTGAAGCTTTCTTT	CSVAQPGGGSEAFF
16	.	TRBD1	TRBV6-2/TRBV6-3	TRBJ2-3	TGTGCCAGCAGTGAGAGTACCGGGACAGGGGCAGATACGCAGTATTTT	CASSESTGTGADTQYF
12	.	.	TRBV10-3	TRBJ2-5	TGTGCCATCAGTGCAGGGGGGGAGACCCAGTACTTC	CAISAGGETQYF
14	few	TRBD1	TRBV20-1	TRBJ1-1	TGCAGTGCTAGAGACGGCAGGGGGGCCACTGAAGCTTTCTTT	CSARDGRGATEAFF
15	many	TRBD1	TRBV7-2	TRBJ1-2	TGTGCCAGCAGCTACCGGGACAGGGGGCTTGGTGGCTACACCTTC	CASSYRDRGLGGYTF
15	few	TRBD2	TRBV6-2/TRBV6-3	TRBJ2-1	TGTGCCAGCAGATTAAGCGGGGGCGGCCTCAATGAGCAGTTCTTC	CASRLSGGGLNEQFF
10	many	.	TRBV6-5	TRBJ1-1	TGTGCGGTGGGGAACACTGAAGCTTTCTTT	CAVGNTEAFF
12	.	.	TRBV3-1	TRBJ2-7	TGTGCCAGCAGCCAAGAGGCCGGCGAGCAGTACTTC	CASSQEAGEQYF
16	once	.	TRBV7-9	TRBJ1-2	TGTGCCAGCAGCTTTGTGGGTGGCGGTTCACCCTATGGCTACACCTTC	CASSFVGGGSPYGYTF
17	many	.	TRBV3-1	TRBJ2-5	TGTGCCAGCAGCCTAGGGACCGCGGACCCTACACAAGAGACCCAGTACTTC	CASSLGTADPTQETQYF
13	many	TRBD1	TRBV20-1	TRBJ1-1	TGCAGTGCTAGGACCACAGGGGTTACTGAAGCTTTCTTT	CSARTTGVTEAFF
16	.	TRBD2	TRBV4-1	TRBJ2-7	TGCGCCAGCAGCCAGGCGAGCGGGGGGCATAAAATCGAGCAGTACTTC	CASSQASGGHKIEQYF
16	.	.	TRBV5-1	TRBJ2-3	TGCGCCAGCAGCTTGGAGGGACCGCCCCTCACAGATACGCAGTATTTT	CASSLEGPPLTDTQYF
14	.	.	TRBV11-2	TRBJ2-3	TGTGCCAGCAGCCCTCAAACCGGGACAGATACGCAGTATTTT	CASSPQTGTDTQYF
14	many	TRBD1	TRBV6-6	TRBJ2-7	TGTGCCAGCAGTCCTCGACAGGGTAGCGACGAGCAGTACTTC	CASSPRQGSDEQYF
12	many	.	TRBV29-1	TRBJ1-1	TGCAGCGTTGCTGCATGGGACACTGAAGCTTTCTTT	CSVAAWDTEAFF
14	few	.	TRBV21-1	TRBJ1-4	TGTGCCAGCAGCAATGCCGGGGGAGATGAAAAACTGTTTTTT	CASSNAGGDEKLFF
16	.	.	TRBV6-2/TRBV6-3	TRBJ2-5	TGTGCCAGCAGCCAACCCCACCGGGAGAACCAAGAGACCCAGTACTTC	CASSQPHRENQETQYF
14	few	.	TRBV20-1	TRBJ1-5	TGCAGTGCTAGAGGGGGACCAGGGGCCCAGGCCCAGCATTTT	CSARGGPGAQAQHF
16	many	TRBD1	TRBV10-3	TRBJ1-1	TGTGCCATCAGTTTAACAGGGGGATACGAAGGCCCTGAAGCTTTCTTT	CAISLTGGYEGPEAFF
14	.	.	TRBV3-1	TRBJ1-1	TGTGCCAGCAGCCCCGGGGATCGGTACACTGAAGCTTTCTTT	CASSPGDRYTEAFF